This T cell receptor beta chain comes out of a study of cytomegalovirus exposure and HLA in healthy donors. Per the germline V gene, CDR1 is SGHRS and CDR2 is YFSETQ. The CDR3 consists of 14 residues. Trimming removed 1 base from V and 8 bases from J, with 13 bases in between. The PCR employed 60 Vbeta primers together with 13 Jbeta primers. Method: immunoSEQ multiplex PCR; TCRdb's copy keeps in-frame clones and lacks some. The listing contains some 72,000 clones. The J gene is TRBJ2-1, the V gene TRBV5-1, with D hard to call. This sequence originates from a boy younger than 18 in good health and CMV-seronegative. Sequences were obtained from PBMCs. The CDR3 bases are TGCGCCAGCAGCTTGTCCAGGCCCACGGATGAGCAGTTCTTC. Amino acid sequence: CASSLSRPTDEQFF.